The sequence of this T cell receptor (beta chain) was determined in a study of Graves' ophthalmopathy and Graves' hyperthyroidism. Notes on the study in general: The 13-signature model separated ophthalmopathy from stable hyperthyroidism at almost 90% sensitivity and about 81% specificity. Progression of ophthalmopathy was predicted by the model with roughly 71% sensitivity and around 72% specificity. Blood also contained most of the expanded thyroid clonotypes above 0.001 frequency.

Per the germline V gene, CDR1 is SGHRS and CDR2 is YFSETQ. The CDR3 has 14 residues. The V gene end was trimmed by 4 bases and the J gene end by 6 bases; junction bases not matched to a gene: 9. As regards this clonotype: Its antigen is not identified. A much larger clone is a single base away; this may be a read error.

Scientists amplified the TCR beta CDR3 regions from RNA transcripts. HTBI primers primed a first-round RT-PCR, and a second-round multiplex PCR followed. TCRdb ran MiXCR on the multiplex PCR reads and lists one entry per CDR3 protein. The profile covers 650,000 to 800,000 distinct CDR3 sequences, with over 40% appearing a single time and roughly 3.5% taken by the ten largest. The V gene is TRBV5-1, the J gene TRBJ2-7, with 8 nucleotides matching TRBD1. Sequenced sample: peripheral blood. The sequence derives from an adult man with Graves' ophthalmopathy. CDR3 sequence (DNA): TGCGCCAGCAGCGCTGACAGGGGTCACAGCGAGCAGTACTTC. Translation: CASSADRGHSEQYF.